Included here is one T cell receptor beta chain sequence, with context. What it recognizes is unknown. The sample originates from a study of T cell responses to AZD1222 COVID-19 vaccine. General study results and limits: Vaccination with two AZD1222 doses was followed by a rise in Spike-specific TCR breadth and depth. Every sample of the repertoires postdated the peak T cell response.

The repertoire was sequenced with immunoSEQ multiplex PCR; TCRdb's copy has only in-frame clones and lacks some. The sample contains 90,000 to 120,000 clones, around 92% of which appear only once. The germline gives CDR1 SGHTS, CDR2 YDEGEE. The CDR3 is 14 residues long. V was cut by 3 bases and J by 2 bases, with 12 bases left in between. This receptor was identified in an adult who received the AZD1222 COVID-19 vaccine. Sequencing was performed on peripheral blood, taken 28 days after the second AZD1222 dose. This chain uses TRBV5-8 with TRBJ2-7, with D perhaps TRBD2 (6 bases). This CDR3 is CASSWWGETYEQYF. The CDR3 coding sequence is TGTGCCAGCAGCTGGTGGGGGGAGACCTACGAGCAGTACTTC.